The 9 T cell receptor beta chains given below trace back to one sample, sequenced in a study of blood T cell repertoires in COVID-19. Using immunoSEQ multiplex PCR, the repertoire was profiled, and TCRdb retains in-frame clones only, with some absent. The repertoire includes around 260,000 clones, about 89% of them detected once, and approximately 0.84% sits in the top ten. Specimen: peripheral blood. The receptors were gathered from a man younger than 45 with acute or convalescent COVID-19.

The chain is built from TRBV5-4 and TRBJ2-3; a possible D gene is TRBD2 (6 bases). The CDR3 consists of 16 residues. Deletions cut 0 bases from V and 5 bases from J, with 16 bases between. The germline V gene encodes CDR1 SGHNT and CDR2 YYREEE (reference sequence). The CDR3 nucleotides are TGTGCCAGCAGCTTGGGGTCGAGCGGGTTCGGAGATACGCAGTATTTT. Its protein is CASSLGSSGFGDTQYF. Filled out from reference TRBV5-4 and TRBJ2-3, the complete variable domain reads ETGVTQSPTHLIKTRGQQVTLRCSSQSGHNTVSWYQQALGQGPQFIFQYYREEENGRGNFPPRFSGLQFPNYSSELNVNALELDDSALYLCASSLGSSGFGDTQYFGPGTRLTVL.

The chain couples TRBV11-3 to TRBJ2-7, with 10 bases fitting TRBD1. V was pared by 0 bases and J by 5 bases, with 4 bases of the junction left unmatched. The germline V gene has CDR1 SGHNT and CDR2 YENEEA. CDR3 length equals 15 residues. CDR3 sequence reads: CASSLDRDRGHEQYF. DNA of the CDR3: TGTGCCAGCAGCTTAGACCGGGACAGGGGCCACGAGCAGTACTTC.

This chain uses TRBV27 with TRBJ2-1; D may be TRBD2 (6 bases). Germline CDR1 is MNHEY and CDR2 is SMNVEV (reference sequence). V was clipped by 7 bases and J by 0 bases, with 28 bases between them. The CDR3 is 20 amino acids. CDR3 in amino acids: CASIPRTGTGTFSSYNEQFF. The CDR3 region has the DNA TGTGCCAGCATTCCAAGGACCGGGACTGGCACCTTTAGCTCCTACAATGAGCAGTTCTTC.

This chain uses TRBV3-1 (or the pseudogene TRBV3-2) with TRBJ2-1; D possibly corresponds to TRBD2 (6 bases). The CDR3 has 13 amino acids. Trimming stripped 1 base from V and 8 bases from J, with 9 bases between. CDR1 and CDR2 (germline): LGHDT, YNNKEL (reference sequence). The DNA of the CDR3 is TGTGCCAGCAGCCAAGCGGGAGCGCATGAGCAGTTCTTC. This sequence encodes CASSQAGAHEQFF.

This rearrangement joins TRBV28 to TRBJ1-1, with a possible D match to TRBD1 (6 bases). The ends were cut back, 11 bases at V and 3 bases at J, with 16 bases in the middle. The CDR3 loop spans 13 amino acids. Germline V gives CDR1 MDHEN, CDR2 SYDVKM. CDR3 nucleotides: TGTGCCGGCACAAGGCGGGGGCACACTGAAGCTTTCTTT. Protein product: CAGTRRGHTEAFF.

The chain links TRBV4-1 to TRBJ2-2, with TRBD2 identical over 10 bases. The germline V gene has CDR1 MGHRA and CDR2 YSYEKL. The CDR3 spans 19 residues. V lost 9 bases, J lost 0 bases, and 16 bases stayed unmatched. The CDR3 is CASSSSGRGIRANTGELFF. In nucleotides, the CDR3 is TGCGCCAGTTCCTCTAGCGGGAGAGGTATAAGGGCGAACACCGGGGAGCTGTTTTTT.

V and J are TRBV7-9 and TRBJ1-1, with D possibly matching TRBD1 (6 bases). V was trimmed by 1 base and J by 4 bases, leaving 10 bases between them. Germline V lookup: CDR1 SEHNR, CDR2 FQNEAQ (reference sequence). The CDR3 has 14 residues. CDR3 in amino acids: CASSLGAGATEAFF. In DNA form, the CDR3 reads TGTGCCAGCAGCTTAGGCGCGGGGGCCACTGAAGCTTTCTTT. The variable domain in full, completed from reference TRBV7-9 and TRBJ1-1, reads DTGVSQNPRHKITKRGQNVTFRCDPISEHNRLYWYRQTLGQGPEFLTYFQNEAQLEKSRLLSDRFSAERPKGSFSTLEIQRTEQGDSAMYLCASSLGAGATEAFFGQGTRLTVV.

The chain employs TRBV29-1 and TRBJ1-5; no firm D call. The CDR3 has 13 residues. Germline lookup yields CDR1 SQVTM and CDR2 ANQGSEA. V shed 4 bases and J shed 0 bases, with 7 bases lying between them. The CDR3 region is CSVAQYSNQPQHF. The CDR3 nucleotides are TGCAGCGTTGCCCAGTATAGCAATCAGCCCCAGCATTTT. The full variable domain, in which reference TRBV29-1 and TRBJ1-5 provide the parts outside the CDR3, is SAVISQKPSRDICQRGTSLTIQCQVDSQVTMMFWYRQQPGQSLTLIATANQGSEATYESGFVIDKFPISRPNLTFSTLTVSNMSPEDSSIYLCSVAQYSNQPQHFGDGTRLSIL.

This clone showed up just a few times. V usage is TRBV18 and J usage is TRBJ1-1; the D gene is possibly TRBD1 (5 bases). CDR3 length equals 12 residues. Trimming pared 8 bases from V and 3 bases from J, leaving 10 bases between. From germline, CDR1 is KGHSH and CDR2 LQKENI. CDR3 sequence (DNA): TGTGCCAGCCAGGGAGGGGACACTGAAGCTTTCTTT. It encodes CASQGGDTEAFF.